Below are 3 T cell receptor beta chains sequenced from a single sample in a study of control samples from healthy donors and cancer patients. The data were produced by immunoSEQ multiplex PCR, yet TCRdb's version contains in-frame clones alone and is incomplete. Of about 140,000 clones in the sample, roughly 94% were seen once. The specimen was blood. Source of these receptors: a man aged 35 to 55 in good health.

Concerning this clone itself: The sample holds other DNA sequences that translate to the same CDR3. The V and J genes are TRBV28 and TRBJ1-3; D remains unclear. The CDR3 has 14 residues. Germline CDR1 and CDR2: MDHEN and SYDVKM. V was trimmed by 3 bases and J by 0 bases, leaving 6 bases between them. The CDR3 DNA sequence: TGTGCCAGCAGTTTGTCGGGCTCTGGAAACACCATATATTTT. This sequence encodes CASSLSGSGNTIYF.

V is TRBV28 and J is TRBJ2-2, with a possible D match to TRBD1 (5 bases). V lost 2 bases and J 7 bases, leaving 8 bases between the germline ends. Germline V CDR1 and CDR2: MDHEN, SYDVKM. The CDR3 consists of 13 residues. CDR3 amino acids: CASSLRGLGELFF. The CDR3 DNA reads TGTGCCAGCAGTTTAAGGGGTCTCGGGGAGCTGTTTTTT.

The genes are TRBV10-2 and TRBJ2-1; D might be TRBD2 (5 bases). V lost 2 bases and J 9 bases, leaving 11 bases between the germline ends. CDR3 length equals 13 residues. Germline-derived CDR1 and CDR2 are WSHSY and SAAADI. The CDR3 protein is CASSEATTSEQFF. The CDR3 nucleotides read TGCGCCAGCAGTGAGGCTACTACTAGTGAGCAGTTCTTC.